Below, 14 T cell receptor beta chains from the same sample are listed, as sequenced in a study of cytomegalovirus exposure and HLA in healthy donors. The protocol was immunoSEQ multiplex PCR, while the TCRdb copy is restricted to in-frame clones and leaves out a portion. There are about 110,000 clones in the sample; under 85% occur only once, and 3% lies in the top ten. Sequencing was performed on PBMCs. These receptor sequences come from a woman aged 18-29 years in good health and CMV-seronegative.

The chain links TRBV7-2 to TRBJ2-7, with 8 bases that match TRBD1. The CDR3 totals 14 residues. Germline trimming cut 3 bases from V and 3 bases from J; bases unmatched to any gene: 4. CDR1 SGHTA and CDR2 FQGNSA come from the germline V gene. This chain's CDR3 is CASSFGQGGYEQYF. In nucleotides, the CDR3 is TGTGCCAGCAGCTTTGGACAGGGCGGCTACGAGCAGTACTTC.

The chain recombines TRBV10-3 with TRBJ2-7; the match to TRBD1 covers 9 bases. The V segment lost 0 bases and the J segment 1 base; nucleotides outside the gene matches: 1. The CDR3 extends over 15 amino acids. The germline V gene encodes CDR1 ENHRY and CDR2 SYGVKD. The CDR3 nucleotides are TGTGCCATCAGTGAGTCGACAGGGGGGTCCTACGAGCAGTACTTC. This encodes CAISESTGGSYEQYF.

The chain uses TRBV7-9 and TRBJ1-2; no clear D. The CDR3 contains 17 residues. Trimming removed 4 bases from V and 0 bases from J, with 18 bases in between. Germline values: CDR1 SEHNR, CDR2 FQNEAQ (reference sequence). The CDR3 loop reads CASSSAVAGEANYGYTF. The CDR3 DNA follows: TGTGCCAGCAGCTCCGCGGTTGCGGGTGAAGCTAACTATGGCTACACCTTC.

The chain recombines TRBV12-5 with TRBJ1-5; D may be TRBD1 (6 bases). The CDR3 sequence is 17 residues long. Trimming pared 4 bases from V and 3 bases from J, leaving 19 bases between. CDR1 is LGHNT and CDR2 is FRNRAP in the germline V gene. The CDR3 spells CASGSLPGERANQPQHF. CDR3 DNA sequence: TGTGCTAGTGGTTCGCTTCCAGGGGAGAGGGCCAATCAGCCCCAGCATTTT. Complete variable domain (other parts from reference TRBV12-5 and TRBJ1-5): DARVTQTPRHKVTEMGQEVTMRCQPILGHNTVFWYRQTMMQGLELLAYFRNRAPLDDSGMPKDRFSAEMPDATLATLKIQPSEPRDSAVYFCASGSLPGERANQPQHFGDGTRLSIL.

The chain is built from TRBV15 and TRBJ2-3; maybe TRBD2 (6 bases). V lost 1 base, J lost 5 bases, and 10 bases lay in between. The germline V gene encodes CDR1 LNHNV and CDR2 YYDKDF (reference sequence). The CDR3 extends over 14 amino acids. In DNA, the CDR3 is TGTGCCACCAGCAGAGTGGCCGGGGGAGATACGCAGTATTTT. It specifies CATSRVAGGDTQYF.

The chain employs TRBV7-6 and TRBJ2-7; TRBD2 is a possible D gene (6 bases). Germline assignment: CDR1 SGHVS and CDR2 FNYEAQ. Between the trimmed V and J ends, which lost 5 bases and 0 bases, there was a span of 14 bases. This CDR3 is built from 15 residues. In DNA form, the CDR3 reads TGTGCCAGCAGCGCGGGAAATAGCGACTCCTACGAGCAGTACTTC. It translates to CASSAGNSDSYEQYF.

V is TRBV5-6 and J is TRBJ1-4, with a weak D call TRBD1 (6 bases). In germline, CDR1 is SGHDT, CDR2 YYEEEE. V was clipped by 0 bases and J by 4 bases, with 7 bases between them. This CDR3 spans 14 amino acids. CDR3 loop: CASSLGTVNEKLFF. The CDR3 DNA reads TGTGCCAGCAGCTTGGGGACAGTTAATGAAAAACTGTTTTTT.

This sequence joins TRBV18 and TRBJ1-6, with D maybe TRBD1 (5 bases). There are 12 residues in the CDR3. In germline, CDR1 is KGHSH, CDR2 LQKENI. Trimming shortened V by 5 bases and J by 8 bases, and 7 bases separated the two germline ends. CDR3 in amino acids: CASSEGDSPLHF. The DNA of the CDR3 is TGTGCCAGCTCAGAAGGGGATTCACCCCTCCACTTT.

The chain uses TRBV25-1 and TRBJ2-2; D remains ambiguous. In germline, CDR1 is MGHDK, CDR2 SYGVNS. V was pared by 1 base and J by 6 bases, with 18 bases between. The CDR3 is 17 amino acids. The CDR3 region is CASSEFYSESISGELFF. As DNA, the CDR3 is TGTGCCAGCAGTGAATTTTACTCTGAGAGTATATCCGGGGAGCTGTTTTTT.

This chain connects TRBV29-1 to TRBJ2-5, with a weak D call TRBD1 (5 bases). The CDR3 is 14 residues long. The V end was cut by 2 bases, the J end by 4 bases, with 14 bases between. CDR1 and CDR2 from the germline V gene are SQVTM and ANQGSEA. The CDR3 DNA sequence: TGCAGCGTTGAAATCCCAGGGTTGGTAGAGACCCAGTACTTC. It specifies CSVEIPGLVETQYF.

The V and J genes are TRBV6-1 and TRBJ2-1, with TRBD1 matching over 9 bases. Germline CDR1 MNHNS, CDR2 SASEGT. The CDR3 runs to 14 residues. J was trimmed by 8 bases and V by 10 bases; bases with no gene match: 12. Here the CDR3 DNA reads TGTGCCACCCTCCCGGGGACAGGGATACATGAGCAGTTCTTC. Translation gives CATLPGTGIHEQFF.

The chain links TRBV27 to TRBJ2-7; D not certain. CDR3 length: 12 residues. V was trimmed by 6 bases and J by 3 bases, leaving 9 bases between them. CDR1 is MNHEY, CDR2 SMNVEV, per germline (reference sequence). CDR3 amino acids: CASRTLGYEQYF. CDR3 DNA: TGTGCCAGCAGGACACTGGGCTACGAGCAGTACTTC.

The chain is built from TRBV2 and TRBJ1-1, with TRBD1 matching 7 bases. The CDR3 runs to 12 residues. After removal of 5 bases from V and 4 bases from J, the junction contained 1 base not matched to a gene. The germline V gene encodes CDR1 SNHLY and CDR2 FYNNEI. CDR3 DNA: TGTGCCAGCAGTCGACAGGGCACTGAAGCTTTCTTT. Translating gives CASSRQGTEAFF.

This clone was counted between two and nine times. This chain uses TRBV7-9 with TRBJ2-7; TRBD1 is a possible D gene (6 bases). The length of the CDR3 is 14 residues. V lost 7 bases and J 3 bases, leaving 16 bases between the germline ends. Germline-derived CDR1 and CDR2 are SEHNR and FQNEAQ (reference sequence). CDR3 residues: CASTSYGTYYEQYF. CDR3 sequence (DNA): TGTGCCAGCACCTCCTACGGGACATACTACGAGCAGTACTTC.